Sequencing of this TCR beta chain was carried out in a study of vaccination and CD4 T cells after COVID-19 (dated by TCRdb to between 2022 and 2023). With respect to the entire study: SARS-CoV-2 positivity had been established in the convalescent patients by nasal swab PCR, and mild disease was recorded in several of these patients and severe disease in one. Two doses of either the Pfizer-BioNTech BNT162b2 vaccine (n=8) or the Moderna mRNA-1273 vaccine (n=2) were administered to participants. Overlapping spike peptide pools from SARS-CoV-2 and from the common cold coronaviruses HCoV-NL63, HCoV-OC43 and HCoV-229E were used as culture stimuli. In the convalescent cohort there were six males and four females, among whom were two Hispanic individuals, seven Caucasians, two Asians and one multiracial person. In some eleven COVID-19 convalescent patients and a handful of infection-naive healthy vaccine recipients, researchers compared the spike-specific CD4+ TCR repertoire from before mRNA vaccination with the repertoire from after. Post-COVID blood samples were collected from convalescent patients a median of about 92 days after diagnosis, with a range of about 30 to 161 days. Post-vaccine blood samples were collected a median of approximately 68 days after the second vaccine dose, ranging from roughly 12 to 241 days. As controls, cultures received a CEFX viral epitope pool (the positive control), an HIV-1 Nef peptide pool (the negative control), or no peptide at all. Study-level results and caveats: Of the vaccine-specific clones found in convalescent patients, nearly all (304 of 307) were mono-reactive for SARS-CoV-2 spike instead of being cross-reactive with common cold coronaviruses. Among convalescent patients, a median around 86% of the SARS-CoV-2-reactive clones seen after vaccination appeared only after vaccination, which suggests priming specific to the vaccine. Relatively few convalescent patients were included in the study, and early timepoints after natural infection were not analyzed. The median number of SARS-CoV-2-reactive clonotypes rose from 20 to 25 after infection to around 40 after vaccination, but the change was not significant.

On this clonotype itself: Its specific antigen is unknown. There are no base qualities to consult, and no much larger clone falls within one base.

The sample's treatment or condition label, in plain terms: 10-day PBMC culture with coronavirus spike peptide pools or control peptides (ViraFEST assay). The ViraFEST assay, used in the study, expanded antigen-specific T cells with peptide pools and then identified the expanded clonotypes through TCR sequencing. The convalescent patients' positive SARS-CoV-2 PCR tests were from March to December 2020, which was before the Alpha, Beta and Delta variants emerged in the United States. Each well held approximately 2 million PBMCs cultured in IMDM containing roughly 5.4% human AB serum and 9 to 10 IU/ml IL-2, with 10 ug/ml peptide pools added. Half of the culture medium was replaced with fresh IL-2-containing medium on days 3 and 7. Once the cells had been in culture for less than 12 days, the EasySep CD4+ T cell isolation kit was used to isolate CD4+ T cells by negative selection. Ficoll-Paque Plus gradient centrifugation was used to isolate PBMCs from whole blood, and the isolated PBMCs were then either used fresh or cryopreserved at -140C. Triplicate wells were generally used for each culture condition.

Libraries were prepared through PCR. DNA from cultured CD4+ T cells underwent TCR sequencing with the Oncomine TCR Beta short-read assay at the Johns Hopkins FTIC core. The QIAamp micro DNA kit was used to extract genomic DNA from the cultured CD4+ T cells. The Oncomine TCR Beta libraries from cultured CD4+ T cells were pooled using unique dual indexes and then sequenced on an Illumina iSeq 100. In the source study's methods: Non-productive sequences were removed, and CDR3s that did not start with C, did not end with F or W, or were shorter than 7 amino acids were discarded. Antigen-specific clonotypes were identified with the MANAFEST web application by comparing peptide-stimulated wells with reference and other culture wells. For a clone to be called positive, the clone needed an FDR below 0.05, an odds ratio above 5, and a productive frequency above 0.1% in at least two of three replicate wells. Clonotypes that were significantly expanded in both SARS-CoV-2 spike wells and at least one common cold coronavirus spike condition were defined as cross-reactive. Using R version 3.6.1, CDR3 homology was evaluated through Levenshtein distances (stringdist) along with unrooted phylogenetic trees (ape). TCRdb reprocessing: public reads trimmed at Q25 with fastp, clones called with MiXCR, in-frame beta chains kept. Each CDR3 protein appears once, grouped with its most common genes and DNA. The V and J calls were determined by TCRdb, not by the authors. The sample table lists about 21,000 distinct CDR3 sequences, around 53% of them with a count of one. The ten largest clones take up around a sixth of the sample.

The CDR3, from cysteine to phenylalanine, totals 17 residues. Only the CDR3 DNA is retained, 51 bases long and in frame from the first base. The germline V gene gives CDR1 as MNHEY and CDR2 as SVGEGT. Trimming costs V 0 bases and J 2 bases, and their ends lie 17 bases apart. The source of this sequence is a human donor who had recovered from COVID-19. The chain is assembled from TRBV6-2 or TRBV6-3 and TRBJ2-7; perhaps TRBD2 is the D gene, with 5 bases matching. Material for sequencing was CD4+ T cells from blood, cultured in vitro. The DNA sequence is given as TGTGCCAGCAGTTACTCGATGTCTCTAGCTTCTACCTACGAGCAGTACTTC. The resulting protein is CASSYSMSLASTYEQYF.